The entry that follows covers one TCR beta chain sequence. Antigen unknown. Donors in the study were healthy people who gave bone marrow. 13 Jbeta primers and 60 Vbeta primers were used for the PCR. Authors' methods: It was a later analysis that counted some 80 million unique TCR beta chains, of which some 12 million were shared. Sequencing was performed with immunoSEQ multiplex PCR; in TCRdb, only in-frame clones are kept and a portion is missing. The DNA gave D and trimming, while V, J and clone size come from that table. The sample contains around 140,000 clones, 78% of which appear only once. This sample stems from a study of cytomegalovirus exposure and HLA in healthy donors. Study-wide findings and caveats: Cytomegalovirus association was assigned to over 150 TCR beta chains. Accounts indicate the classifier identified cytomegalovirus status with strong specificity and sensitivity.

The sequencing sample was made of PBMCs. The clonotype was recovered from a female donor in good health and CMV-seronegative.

This CDR3 reads CASSLDFGAGELFF. CDR3 in DNA: TGTGCCAGCAGCTTAGATTTCGGAGCCGGGGAGCTGTTTTTT. This chain connects TRBV11-2 to TRBJ2-2; D gene uncertain. CDR3 length: 14 amino acids. Germline V gene data show CDR1 as SGHAT and CDR2 as FQNNGV. Trimming stripped 0 bases from V and 6 bases from J, with 8 bases between.